Below, 17 T cell receptor beta chains from the same sample are listed, as sequenced in a study of shared clonotypes between healthy human individuals (dated by TCRdb to 2019 to 2021). Library preparation used the immunoSEQ multiplex PCR assay. TCRdb provides this immuneACCESS table in a form limited to in-frame rearrangements. Some clones are lacking; in checked studies, under half of them reflect an unresolved V gene, and why the rest are absent is not known. A total of around 500,000 clones appear in this sample, more than 75% of them only once. The top ten clones comprise roughly 13% of the sample. Material for sequencing was PBMCs. The receptors here all came from a woman between 40 and 55 years old in good health. Some clones in this sample may be carry-over from other donors' samples.

The chain uses TRBV28 and TRBJ1-2; 8 nucleotides match TRBD1. V lost 3 bases and J lost 3; bases outside the gene matches: 3. This CDR3 has 14 residues. Germline CDR1 reads MDHEN; CDR2 reads SYDVKM. The CDR3 DNA reads TGTGCCAGCAGTTTGCCAGGGGGCTACTATGGCTACACCTTC. It specifies CASSLPGGYYGYTF.

This clone was seen repeatedly, ten times or more. This sequence joins TRBV29-1 and TRBJ2-2, with a weak D call TRBD1 (8 bases). The V end was cut by 7 bases, the J end by 5 bases, with 14 bases between. The CDR3 consists of 13 residues. CDR1 and CDR2 (germline): SQVTM, ANQGSEA. Here the CDR3 reads CSGNRGGTGELFF. The CDR3 coding sequence is TGCAGCGGCAACAGGGGGGGGACCGGGGAGCTGTTTTTT.

Concerning this clone itself: The same CDR3 also results from other DNA sequences found in this sample. The chain employs TRBV19 and TRBJ1-5; D is unclear. The germline V gene has CDR1 LNHDA and CDR2 SQIVND (reference sequence). Trimming took off 1 base at V and 0 bases at J, with 7 bases between the two ends. This CDR3 spans 15 amino acids. CDR3 amino acids: CASSIGRYSNQPQHF. As DNA, the CDR3 is TGTGCCAGTAGTATAGGAAGGTATAGCAATCAGCCCCAGCATTTT. Supplemented by reference TRBV19 and TRBJ1-5, the full variable domain reads DGGITQSPKYLFRKEGQNVTLSCEQNLNHDAMYWYRQDPGQGLRLIYYSQIVNDFQKGDIAEGYSVSREKKESFPLTVTSAQKNPTAFYLCASSIGRYSNQPQHFGDGTRLSIL.

This chain links TRBV2 with TRBJ1-2; D might be TRBD1 (6 bases). With 4 bases removed from V and 3 bases from J, the gap between germline ends came to 9 bases. CDR1 SNHLY and CDR2 FYNNEI come from the germline V gene. This CDR3 region has 13 residues. CDR3 in amino acids: CASSVYRDYGYTF. As DNA, the CDR3 is TGTGCCAGCAGTGTATACAGGGACTATGGCTACACCTTC.

The V and J genes are TRBV16 and TRBJ1-2; weak D call: TRBD1 (5 bases). V lost 2 bases and J 5 bases, leaving 18 bases between the germline ends. The CDR3 runs to 16 residues. The germline CDR1 and CDR2 sequences are KGHSY and FQNENV. This CDR3 reads CASSQLPLGGGYGYTF. In DNA form, the CDR3 reads TGTGCCAGCAGCCAACTCCCGTTGGGGGGGGGTTATGGCTACACCTTC.

The chain employs TRBV27 and TRBJ2-5; a weak D match, TRBD1 (6 bases). Germline assignment: CDR1 MNHEY and CDR2 SMNVEV (reference sequence). The CDR3 is made up of 16 amino acids. The V end lost 6 bases, the J end lost 5 bases, and 22 bases lay between the germline ends. CDR3 residues: CASSLTGATFFETQYF. DNA of the CDR3: TGTGCCAGCAGCCTGACAGGAGCTACCTTCTTCGAGACCCAGTACTTC.

This clone was recorded a few times. This chain connects TRBV6-6 to TRBJ1-2, with D maybe TRBD1 (5 bases). V lost 10 bases to trimming and J lost 8 bases, with 17 bases between them. Germline V gives CDR1 MNHNY, CDR2 SVGAGI (reference sequence). The CDR3 totals 12 residues. The CDR3 here is CATSHLRDGYTF. The CDR3 nucleotides read TGTGCCACCTCCCACCTTAGGGACGGCTACACCTTC.

This clone has a handful of counts. The chain carries TRBV4-2 and TRBJ1-5; no definite D call. Germline V CDR1 and CDR2: LGHNA, YNFKEQ. Trimming pared 0 bases from V and 4 bases from J, leaving 4 bases between. The length of the CDR3 is 13 residues. DNA for the CDR3: TGTGCCAGCAGCCAAGATCCGAATCAGCCCCAGCATTTT. Translation: CASSQDPNQPQHF.

This sequence joins TRBV18 and TRBJ1-1, with D possibly being TRBD1 (5 bases). V lost 5 bases and J 7 bases, leaving 11 bases between the germline ends. The germline V gene encodes CDR1 KGHSH and CDR2 LQKENI. The CDR3 totals 12 residues. CDR3 nucleotides: TGTGCCAGCTCAACCGGGACGAGTGAAGCTTTCTTT. Translation: CASSTGTSEAFF. The variable domain in full, with the rest retrieved from reference TRBV18 and TRBJ1-1, is NAGVMQNPRHLVRRRGQEARLRCSPMKGHSHVYWYRQLPEEGLKFMVYLQKENIIDESGMPKERFSAEFPKEGPSILRIQQVVRGDSAAYFCASSTGTSEAFFGQGTRLTVV.

The chain couples TRBV28 to TRBJ2-6; either TRBD1 or TRBD2 may supply D (6 bases each). The V end was cut by 7 bases, the J end by 4 bases, with 14 bases between. The CDR3 consists of 15 residues. CDR1 is MDHEN and CDR2 is SYDVKM in the germline V gene. The CDR3 region is CASTGAVDGANVLTF. CDR3 DNA sequence: TGTGCCAGCACGGGGGCGGTGGACGGGGCCAACGTCCTGACTTTC. The whole variable domain, remainder taken from reference TRBV28 and TRBJ2-6, is DVKVTQSSRYLVKRTGEKVFLECVQDMDHENMFWYRQDPGLGLRLIYFSYDVKMKEKGDIPEGYSVSREKKERFSLILESASTNQTSMYLCASTGAVDGANVLTFGAGSRLTVL.

V and J are TRBV5-1 and TRBJ2-1, with 15 bases identical to TRBD2. Germline V CDR1 and CDR2: SGHRS, YFSETQ. The V segment lost 4 bases and the J segment 8 bases; nucleotides outside the gene matches: 4. The CDR3 has 15 amino acids. The CDR3: CASSPGLAGGDEQFF. The DNA of the CDR3 is TGCGCCAGCAGCCCGGGACTAGCGGGAGGTGATGAGCAGTTCTTC.

As DNA, the CDR3 is TGTGCCTGGAGCGGAAGCGGGACGCAGTTCTTC. This encodes CAWSGSGTQFF. The gene calls are TRBV30 and TRBJ2-1; TRBD2 agrees at 7 bases. Germline-derived CDR1 and CDR2 are GTSNPN and SVGIG (reference sequence). CDR3 length: 11 residues. The V and J ends lost 3 bases and 12 bases, in that order; junction bases with no gene match: 5.

The chain combines TRBV7-9 with TRBJ2-3; D unresolved. CDR1 is SEHNR, CDR2 FQNEAQ, per germline (reference sequence). With 5 bases removed from V and 5 bases from J, the gap between germline ends came to 11 bases. The CDR3 totals 13 residues. CDR3 sequence: CASSRPEVDTQYF. The CDR3 bases are TGTGCCAGCAGCCGACCTGAGGTAGATACGCAGTATTTT.

This clone was found once. This sample also contains other DNA sequences that code for the same CDR3. The chain recombines TRBV7-9 with TRBJ2-1, with TRBD1 identical over 9 bases. In germline, CDR1 is SEHNR, CDR2 FQNEAQ (reference sequence). This CDR3 contains 15 residues. V lost 5 bases to trimming and J lost 4 bases; unmatched junction nucleotides: 6. DNA for the CDR3: TGTGCCAGCAGCCCAAGGGACAGGGTTTACAATGAGCAGTTCTTC. Translating gives CASSPRDRVYNEQFF.

This chain links TRBV5-1 with TRBJ2-1; the match to TRBD1 covers 9 bases. The CDR3 has 13 residues. CDR1 SGHRS and CDR2 YFSETQ come from the germline V gene. V gave up 10 bases and J gave up 8 bases; unmatched junction bases: 10. CDR3 sequence: CASQGGQGDEQFF. As DNA, the CDR3 is TGCGCCTCCCAGGGGGGACAGGGCGATGAGCAGTTCTTC.

The count of this clone is one. The J gene is TRBJ2-3, the V gene TRBV10-3, with 7 nucleotides matching TRBD2. CDR3 length equals 14 residues. Trimming took 2 bases from V and 3 from J; bases not matched to a gene: 2. Germline assignment: CDR1 ENHRY and CDR2 SYGVKD. CDR3: CAISEGRGTDTQYF. The CDR3 DNA follows: TGTGCCATCAGTGAGGGGCGGGGGACAGATACGCAGTATTTT.

Points on this clone: This sample includes further DNA sequences coding for the same CDR3. J is TRBJ1-1 and V is TRBV28; D perhaps matches TRBD1 (5 bases). The CDR3 totals 14 residues. Germline-derived CDR1 and CDR2 are MDHEN and SYDVKM. Trimming pared 2 bases from V and 1 base from J, leaving 8 bases between. The CDR3 region has the DNA TGTGCCAGCAGTTTAGGGCAGGGGAACACTGAAGCTTTCTTT. As protein: CASSLGQGNTEAFF.